This T cell receptor (beta chain) was observed in a study of CD8+ T cells in alopecia areata. Study-level information: Female C3H/HeJ recipients aged roughly 7-10 weeks got skin from C3H/HeJ graft donors aged about 6-13 months that had spontaneous alopecia.

RNA was extracted and reverse transcribed into cDNA as the sequencing template. Clones were sequenced by immunoSEQ multiplex PCR, and TCRdb holds only the in-frame ones, with some missing. The table lists roughly 260,000 clones, with no singletons. Study outcomes and limitations: Elevated clonality characterized lesional scalp relative to normal scalp, particularly in alopecia totalis/universalis. Possibly because of HLA-related factors, TCR sharing was less clear across patients than in mice. Sequencing of scalp samples also captures resident alphabeta T cells of normal skin.

Combined cutaneous lymph node cells underwent sorting by CD4, CD8alpha, NKG2D, NKG2ACE and additional markers. Looked up from germline, CDR1 is NNHDY and CDR2 is SYVADS. The CDR3 contains 14 residues. In this sample, this clone turned up a few times. Antigen unknown. Mouse gene names apply. The read falls 4 residues short of the CDR3 end, and the missing part is taken from the germline J gene. The clonotype originates from a C3H/HeJ mouse with alopecia areata. For this strain, the MHC haplotype corresponds to H2-k. The gene calls are TRBV13-3 and TRBJ2-5, with 8 bases matching TRBD2. The source material was CD4+ T cells sorted from a lymph node. CDR3 DNA, as far as it was read: TGTGCCAGCAGTGATTGGGGGGGGCGCGAC. Its translation is CASSDWGGRD. The entire CDR3 protein is CASSDWGGRDTQYF.